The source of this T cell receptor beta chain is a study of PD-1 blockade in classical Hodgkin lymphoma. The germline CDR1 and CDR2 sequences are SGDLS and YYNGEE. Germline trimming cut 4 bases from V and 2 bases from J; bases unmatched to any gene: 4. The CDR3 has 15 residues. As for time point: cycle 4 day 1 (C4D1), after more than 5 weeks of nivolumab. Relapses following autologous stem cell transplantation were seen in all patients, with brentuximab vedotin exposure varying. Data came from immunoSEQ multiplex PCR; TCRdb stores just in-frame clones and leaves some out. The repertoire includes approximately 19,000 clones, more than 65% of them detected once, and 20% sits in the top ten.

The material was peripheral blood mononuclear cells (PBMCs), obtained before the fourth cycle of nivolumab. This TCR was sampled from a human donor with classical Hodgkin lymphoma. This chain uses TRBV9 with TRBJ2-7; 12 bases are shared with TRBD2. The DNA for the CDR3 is TGTGCCAGCAGCCCACGGACTAGCGGGGCCTACGAGCAGTACTTC. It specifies CASSPRTSGAYEQYF. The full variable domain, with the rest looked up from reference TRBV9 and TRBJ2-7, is DSGVTQTPKHLITATGQRVTLRCSPRSGDLSVYWYQQSLDQGLQFLIQYYNGEERAKGNILERFSAQQFPDLHSELNLSSLELGDSALYFCASSPRTSGAYEQYFGPGTRLTVT.